This T cell receptor beta chain emerged from a study of blood T cell repertoires in COVID-19. Trimming took 3 bases from V and 6 from J, leaving 8 bases between them. The CDR3 is 12 amino acids. Looked up from germline, CDR1 is SNHLY and CDR2 is FYNNEI. Clones were sequenced by immunoSEQ multiplex PCR, and TCRdb holds only the in-frame ones, with some missing. The data contain some 42,000 clones, 76% of them singletons. The chain recombines TRBV2 with TRBJ1-1; D unresolved. Sequencing was performed on peripheral blood. The receptor was derived from a man aged 80 or over with acute or convalescent COVID-19. DNA of the CDR3: TGTGCCAGCAGTGATTCCGGGGCTGAAGCTTTCTTT. Its protein is CASSDSGAEAFF.